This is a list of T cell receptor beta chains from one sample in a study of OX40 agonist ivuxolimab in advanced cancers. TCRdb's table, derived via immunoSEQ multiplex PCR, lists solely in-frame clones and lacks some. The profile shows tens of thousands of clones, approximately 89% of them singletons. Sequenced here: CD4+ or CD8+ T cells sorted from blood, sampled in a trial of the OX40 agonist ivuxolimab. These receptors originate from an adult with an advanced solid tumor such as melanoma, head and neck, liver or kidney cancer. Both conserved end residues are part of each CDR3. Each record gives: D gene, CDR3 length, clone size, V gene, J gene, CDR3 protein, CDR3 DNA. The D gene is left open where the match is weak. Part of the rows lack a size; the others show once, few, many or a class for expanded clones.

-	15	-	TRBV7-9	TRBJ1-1	CASRRKGSLNTEAFF	TGTGCCAGCAGGAGAAAGGGAAGTCTGAACACTGAAGCTTTCTTT
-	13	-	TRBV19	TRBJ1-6	CASSITGDSPLHF	TGTGCCAGTAGTATTACCGGGGATTCACCCCTCCACTTT
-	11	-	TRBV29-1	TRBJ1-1	CSVRRVTEAFF	TGCAGCGTTCGCAGGGTCACTGAAGCTTTCTTT
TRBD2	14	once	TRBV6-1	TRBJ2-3	CASRLGGSSDTQYF	TGTGCCAGCCGTTTGGGGGGGAGCTCAGATACGCAGTATTTT
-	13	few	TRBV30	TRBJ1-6	CAWSVYRASPLHF	TGTGCCTGGAGTGTCTACAGGGCTTCACCCCTCCACTTT
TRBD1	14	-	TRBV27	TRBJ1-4	CASSTTGVLEKLFF	TGTGCCAGCAGCACAACAGGGGTTTTAGAAAAACTGTTTTTT
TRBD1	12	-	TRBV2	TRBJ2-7	CAIIGQGYEQYF	TGTGCCATCATAGGACAGGGCTACGAGCAGTACTTC
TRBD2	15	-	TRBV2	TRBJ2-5	CASSSSGGQGETQYF	TGTGCCAGCTCAAGTAGCGGGGGGCAGGGAGAGACCCAGTACTTC
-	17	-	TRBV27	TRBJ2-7	CASSLWGGGEFSYEQYF	TGTGCCAGCAGTTTATGGGGAGGGGGGGAATTCTCCTACGAGCAGTACTTC
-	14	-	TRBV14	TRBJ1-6	CASSARTGVSPLHF	TGTGCCAGCAGCGCCAGGACCGGAGTCTCACCCCTCCACTTT
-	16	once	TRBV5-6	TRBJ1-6	CASSLVSGIGNSPLHF	TGTGCCAGCAGCTTAGTTTCGGGGATCGGTAATTCACCCCTCCACTTT
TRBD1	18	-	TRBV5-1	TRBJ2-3	CASSPTRGTGGDRDTQYF	TGCGCCAGCAGCCCGACCCGCGGGACAGGGGGCGATCGGGATACGCAGTATTTT
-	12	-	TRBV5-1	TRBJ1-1	CASSSTGTEAFF	TGCGCCAGCAGCTCTACGGGGACTGAAGCTTTCTTT
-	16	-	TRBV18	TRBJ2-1	CASSPPGAGGGNEQFF	TGTGCCAGCTCACCCCCCGGCGCAGGGGGAGGCAATGAGCAGTTCTTC
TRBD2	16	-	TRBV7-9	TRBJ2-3	CASSLKNSGGAHTQYF	TGTGCCAGCAGCTTAAAGAATAGCGGGGGGGCACATACGCAGTATTTT
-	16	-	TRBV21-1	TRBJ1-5	CASSKARGRENQPQHF	TGTGCCAGCAGCAAAGCAAGGGGGCGAGAGAATCAGCCCCAGCATTTT
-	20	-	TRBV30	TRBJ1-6	CAWSVQGDWTKSILNSPLHF	TGTGCCTGGAGTGTACAGGGCGACTGGACGAAGTCTATACTAAATTCACCCCTCCACTTT
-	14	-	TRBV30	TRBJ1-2	CAWRSGGLNYGYTF	TGTGCCTGGAGGTCCGGGGGCCTGAACTATGGCTACACCTTC
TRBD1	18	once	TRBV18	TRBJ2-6	CASSPVDRFYSGANVLTF	TGTGCCAGCTCACCTGTGGACAGGTTTTACTCTGGGGCCAACGTCCTGACTTTC
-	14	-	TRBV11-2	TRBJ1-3	CASSLAGVGNTIYF	TGTGCCAGCAGCTTAGCAGGGGTTGGAAACACCATATATTTT
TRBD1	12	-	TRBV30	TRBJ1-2	CACPDRAYGYTF	TGTGCCTGCCCGGACAGGGCCTATGGCTACACCTTC
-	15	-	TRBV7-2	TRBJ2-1	CASSLVTGTYNEQFF	TGTGCCAGCAGCTTAGTTACGGGGACGTACAATGAGCAGTTCTTC
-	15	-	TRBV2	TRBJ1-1	CASGETLPGGTEAFF	TGTGCCAGCGGGGAAACACTCCCCGGGGGCACTGAAGCTTTCTTT
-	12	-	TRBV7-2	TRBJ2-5	CASSSSTGYQYF	TGTGCCAGCAGCTCTTCCACAGGGTACCAGTACTTC
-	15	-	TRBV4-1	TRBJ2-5	CASSQEEGFQETQYF	TGCGCCAGCAGCCAAGAGGAGGGTTTCCAAGAGACCCAGTACTTC
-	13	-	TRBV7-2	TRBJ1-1	CASSLSSGSEAFF	TGTGCCAGCAGTCTCTCATCGGGTTCTGAAGCTTTCTTT
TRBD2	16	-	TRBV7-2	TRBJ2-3	CASSSGLAGGTDTQYF	TGTGCCAGCAGCTCAGGACTAGCGGGGGGAACAGATACGCAGTATTTT
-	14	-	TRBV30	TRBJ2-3	CAWSVGGHTDTQYF	TGTGCCTGGAGTGTAGGCGGACACACAGATACGCAGTATTTT
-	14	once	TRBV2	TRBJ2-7	CASSRADIYYEQYF	TGTGCCAGCAGTAGGGCAGATATATACTACGAGCAGTACTTC